This TCR beta chain came from a study of blood T cells in healthy people across ages. The V gene's germline CDR1 is MNHEY and CDR2 SMNVEV (reference sequence). Trimming pared 8 bases from V and 4 bases from J, leaving 18 bases between. This CDR3 has 14 residues. This clonotype has only a few counts. Antigen unknown. Notes on the study in general: A conclusive naive versus antigen-experienced comparison was prevented by the unsorted PBMCs.

Through a sample-barcoded 5' primer and a J-beta primer mix, a second PCR was run for about 6 to 11 cycles. TCRdb independently ran MiXCR on the 5' RACE reads; one entry per CDR3 protein. This sample has some 1.5 million distinct CDR3 sequences, with 28% found just once. This chain joins TRBV27 and TRBJ2-7, with D perhaps TRBD1 or TRBD2 (6 bases each). The specimen sequenced was blood. The clonotype originates from a woman in her 30s in good health. The CDR3 protein is CASGLGAGQYEQYF. CDR3 nucleotide sequence: TGTGCCAGCGGTCTGGGGGCGGGGCAGTACGAGCAGTACTTC.